The sample holds one count of the clone carrying this T cell receptor beta chain. Antigen specificity is unknown. This sample is drawn from a study of cytomegalovirus exposure and HLA in healthy donors. Study context: The 600 to 800 first-cohort repertoires shared a platform with the 130 or so validation repertoires, as reported in a later analysis. Study-level findings and limits: Subsequent analysis showed first-cohort TCR clusters tending to co-occur in some 120 validation repertoires. A classifier reportedly called cytomegalovirus status with high sensitivity and specificity.

This CDR3 is 16 amino acids long. With V trimmed by 0 bases and J by 2 bases, 5 bases remained unmatched. In germline, CDR1 is SGHRS, CDR2 YFSETQ. Assay used: immunoSEQ multiplex PCR; TCRdb lists only in-frame clones, some missing. This table holds 190,000 or so clones, about 80% found once. Sequencing was performed on PBMCs. This rearrangement joins TRBV5-1 to TRBJ2-7; 10 bases agree with TRBD2. This receptor was identified in a woman aged 18-29 years in good health and CMV-seropositive. The DNA of the CDR3 is TGCGCCAGCAGCTTGGAGAGCGGGGGGGCCACCTACGAGCAGTACTTC. Encoded protein: CASSLESGGATYEQYF.